Below, one T cell receptor (beta chain) is given with its context. This clonotype was seen many times. The target of this receptor is not known. One base away there is no much larger clone; base qualities are not given. The data are from a study of T cells in Graves' hyperthyroidism and ophthalmopathy (dated by TCRdb to about 2019). Notes on the research overall: TCR V-J signatures able to tell the groups apart were searched for in a discovery cohort of approximately 95 patients, of whom about 40 had Graves' ophthalmopathy and roughly 59 had stable Graves' hyperthyroidism. Prospective prediction of ophthalmopathy was tested in an independent validation cohort of 18 to 20 hyperthyroidism patients and 15 to 17 patients who later progressed to ophthalmopathy. Following sampling, methimazole starting at 30 mg daily was given to hyperthyroidism patients, and high-dose intravenous methylprednisolone was given to ophthalmopathy patients. Thyroid tissue and blood T-cell repertoires from about six Graves' hyperthyroidism patients were also compared in the study. The approximately 98 discovery patients were randomly divided into training and test sets at a 7:3 ratio. The paper describes TCR Vbeta CDR3 sequencing of about 140 peripheral blood samples, made up of 40 to 45 ophthalmopathy patients, some 80 hyperthyroidism patients and around 17 progressor patients. Findings and caveats that apply to the study as a whole: A 13 V-J signature model separated ophthalmopathy from stable hyperthyroidism, with approximately 87% sensitivity and roughly 84% specificity in cross-validation and 80%/75% in testing. Most expanded thyroid clonotypes (frequency above 0.001) were also detected in blood, a finding suggesting that blood repertoires may reflect thyroid immune responses. In validation, the model predicted progression to ophthalmopathy a median of about 6 months before onset, with about 70% sensitivity and around 76% specificity. Sample size was not statistically predetermined, and blinding of investigators to group allocation was not performed.

The CDR3 sequence holds 13 residues, the cysteine and phenylalanine included. Just CDR3 DNA is preserved here, 39 bases in frame from base 1. CDR1 and CDR2, per the germline V gene (reference sequence), are DFQATT and SNEGSKA. The V end loses 4 bases and the J end loses 6 bases, and a stretch of 15 bases separates them. The TCR beta CDR3 regions were amplified from RNA transcripts. The first round of RT-PCR for the TCR CDR3 was performed with the HTBI primer set and the Qiagen OneStep RT-PCR kit. Libraries were constructed in a second round of multiplex PCR, after which size selection and purification were performed. The libraries were sequenced on an Illumina HiSeq2000 using paired-end 100 bp reads. For the original study's pipeline: SOAPnuke was used to process the raw data, removing reads that contained adapters or uncalled bases, had a mean Phred below 15, or lacked an exact match to the constant primer or identifier. High-quality paired reads were merged using COPE v1.2.5, and each unique nucleotide sequence was defined as a clonotype. Clonotypes were aligned to IMGT TRBV, TRBD and TRBJ reference segments using MiTCR v1.1. The analysis included only V-J combinations with a frequency above 0.0001, which together covered over 98% of the repertoires. The TCS score was defined as F50 (clonal expansion) divided by E x V (chaos), with BLOSUM62-based TCRdist calculated between CDR3 peptides within each V-J. Welch's t-statistics and random forest reduced just over 500 V-J features to 13, which were used in a naive Bayes classifier (R e1071). The similarity between thyroid and blood repertoires was quantified using the Morisita-Horn index. TCRdb reran the public reads through fastp at Q25 and MiXCR, keeping productive beta chains. Records with the same CDR3 protein are collapsed into one entry carrying the most frequent genes and DNA. TCRdb's processing, not the authors', yielded these V and J calls. Here the sample has 550,000 to 700,000 distinct CDR3 sequences; 46% occur a single time. Together, the top ten hold around a fifth of the sample.

Exclusion was applied to patients with uncontrolled infections, other autoimmune diseases, pregnancy or lactation. Clinical symptoms, serum thyroxine and TRAb, thyroid ultrasound, and orbital computed tomography formed the basis for the diagnoses. Trizol reagent was used to extract total RNA, and RNA quality was then checked on an Agilent 2100 Bioanalyzer. The sample taken for sequencing was peripheral blood or thyroid tissue (not recorded which). This receptor chain uses TRBV20-1 and TRBJ2-5, with the D gene too uncertain to name. The receptor's source is an adult woman with Graves' disease, either hyperthyroidism or ophthalmopathy (not recorded which). The DNA sequence follows: TGCAGTGCTAAAGCCCCCCATATCCAGACCCAGTACTTC. It encodes CSAKAPHIQTQYF.